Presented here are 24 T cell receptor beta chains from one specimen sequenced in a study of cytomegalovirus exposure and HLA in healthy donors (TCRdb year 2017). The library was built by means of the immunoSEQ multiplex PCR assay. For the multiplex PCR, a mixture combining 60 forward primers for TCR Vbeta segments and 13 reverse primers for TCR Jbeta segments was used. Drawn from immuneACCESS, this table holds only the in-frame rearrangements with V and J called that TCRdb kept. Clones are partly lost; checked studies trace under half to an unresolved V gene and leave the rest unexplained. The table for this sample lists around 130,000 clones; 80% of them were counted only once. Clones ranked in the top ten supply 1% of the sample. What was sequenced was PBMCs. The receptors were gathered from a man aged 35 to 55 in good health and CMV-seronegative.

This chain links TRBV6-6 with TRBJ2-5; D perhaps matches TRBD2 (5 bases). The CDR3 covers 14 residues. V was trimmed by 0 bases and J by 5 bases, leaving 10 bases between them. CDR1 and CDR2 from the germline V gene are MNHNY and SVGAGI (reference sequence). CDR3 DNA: TGTGCCAGCAGTTACTCGGAGGATTATGAGACCCAGTACTTC. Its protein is CASSYSEDYETQYF.

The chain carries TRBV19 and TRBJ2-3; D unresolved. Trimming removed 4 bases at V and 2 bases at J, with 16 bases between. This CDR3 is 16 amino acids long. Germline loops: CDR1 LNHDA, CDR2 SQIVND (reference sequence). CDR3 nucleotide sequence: TGTGCCAGTAGTAGTAGGAGCTTATCCAACACAGATACGCAGTATTTT. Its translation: CASSSRSLSNTDTQYF.

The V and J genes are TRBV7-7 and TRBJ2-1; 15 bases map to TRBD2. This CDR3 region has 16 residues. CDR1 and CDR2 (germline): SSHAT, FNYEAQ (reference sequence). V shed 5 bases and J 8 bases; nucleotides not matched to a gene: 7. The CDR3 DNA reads TGTGCCAGCAGCCTAGGACTAGCGGGAGGGCCTCATGAGCAGTTCTTC. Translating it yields CASSLGLAGGPHEQFF.

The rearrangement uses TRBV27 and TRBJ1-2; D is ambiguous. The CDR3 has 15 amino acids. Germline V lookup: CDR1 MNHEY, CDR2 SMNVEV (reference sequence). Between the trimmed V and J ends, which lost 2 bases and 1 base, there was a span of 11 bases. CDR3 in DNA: TGTGCCAGCAGTTTACTGGGAGAGTATAACTATGGCTACACCTTC. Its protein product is CASSLLGEYNYGYTF.

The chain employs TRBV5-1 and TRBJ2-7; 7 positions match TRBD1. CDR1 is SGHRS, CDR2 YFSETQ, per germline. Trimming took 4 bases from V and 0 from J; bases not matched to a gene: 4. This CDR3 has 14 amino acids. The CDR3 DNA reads TGCGCCAGCAGCCCCTGGGACAGCTCCTACGAGCAGTACTTC. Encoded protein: CASSPWDSSYEQYF.

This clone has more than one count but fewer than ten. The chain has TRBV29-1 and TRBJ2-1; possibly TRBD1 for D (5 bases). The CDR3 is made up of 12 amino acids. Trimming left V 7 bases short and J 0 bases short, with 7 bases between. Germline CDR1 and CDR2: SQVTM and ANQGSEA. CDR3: CSGTSSYNEQFF. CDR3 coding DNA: TGCAGCGGGACATCCTCCTACAATGAGCAGTTCTTC.

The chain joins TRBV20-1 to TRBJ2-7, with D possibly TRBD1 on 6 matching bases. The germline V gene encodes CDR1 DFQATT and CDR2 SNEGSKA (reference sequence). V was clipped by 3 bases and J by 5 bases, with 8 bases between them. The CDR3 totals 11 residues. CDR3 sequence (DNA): TGCAGTGCTAGTCCAGGGGACGAGCAGTACTTC. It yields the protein CSASPGDEQYF.

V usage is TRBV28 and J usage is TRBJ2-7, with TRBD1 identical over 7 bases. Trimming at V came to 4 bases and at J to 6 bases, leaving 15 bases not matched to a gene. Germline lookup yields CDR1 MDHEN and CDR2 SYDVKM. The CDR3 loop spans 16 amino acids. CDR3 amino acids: CASSSVSGGVNREQYF. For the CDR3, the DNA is TGTGCCAGCAGTTCCGTCTCAGGGGGAGTTAATCGCGAGCAGTACTTC.

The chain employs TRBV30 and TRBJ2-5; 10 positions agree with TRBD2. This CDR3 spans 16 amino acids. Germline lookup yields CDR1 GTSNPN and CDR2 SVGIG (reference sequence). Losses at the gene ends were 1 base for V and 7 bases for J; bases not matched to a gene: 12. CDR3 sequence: CAWSDPRTSGEGTQYF. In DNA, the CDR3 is TGTGCCTGGAGTGACCCCCGGACTAGCGGTGAGGGGACCCAGTACTTC.

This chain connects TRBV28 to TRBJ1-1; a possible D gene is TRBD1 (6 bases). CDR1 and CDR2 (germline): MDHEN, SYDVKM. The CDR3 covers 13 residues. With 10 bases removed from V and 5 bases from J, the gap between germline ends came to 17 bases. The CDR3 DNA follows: TGTGCCACGTCGGGACTAGGGGGGACTGAAGCTTTCTTT. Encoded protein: CATSGLGGTEAFF.

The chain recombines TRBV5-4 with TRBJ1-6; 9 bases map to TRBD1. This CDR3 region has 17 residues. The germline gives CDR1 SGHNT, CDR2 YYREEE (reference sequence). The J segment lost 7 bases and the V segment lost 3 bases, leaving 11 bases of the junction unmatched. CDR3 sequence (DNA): TGTGCCAGCAGCTCACCGGGGACAGGGTCTATCAATTCACCCCTCCACTTT. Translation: CASSSPGTGSINSPLHF.

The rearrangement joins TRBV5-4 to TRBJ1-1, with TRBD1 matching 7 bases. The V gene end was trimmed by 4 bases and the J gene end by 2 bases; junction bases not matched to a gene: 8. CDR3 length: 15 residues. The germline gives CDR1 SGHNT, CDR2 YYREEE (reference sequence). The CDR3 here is CASSGIGTANTEAFF. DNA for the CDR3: TGTGCCAGCAGCGGTATAGGGACAGCTAACACTGAAGCTTTCTTT.

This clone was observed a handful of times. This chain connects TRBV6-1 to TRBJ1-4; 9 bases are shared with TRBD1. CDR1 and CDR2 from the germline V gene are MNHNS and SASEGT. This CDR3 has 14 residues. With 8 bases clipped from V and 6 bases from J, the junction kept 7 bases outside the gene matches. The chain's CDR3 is CASDPGQGDEKLFF. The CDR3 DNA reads TGTGCCAGCGATCCGGGACAGGGTGATGAAAAACTGTTTTTT.

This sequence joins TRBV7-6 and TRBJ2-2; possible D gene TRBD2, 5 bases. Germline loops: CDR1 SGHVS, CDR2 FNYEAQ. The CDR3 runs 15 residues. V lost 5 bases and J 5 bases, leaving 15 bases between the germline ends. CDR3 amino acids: CASSPAGMRTGELFF. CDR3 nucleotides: TGTGCCAGCAGCCCTGCCGGGATGAGGACCGGGGAGCTGTTTTTT.

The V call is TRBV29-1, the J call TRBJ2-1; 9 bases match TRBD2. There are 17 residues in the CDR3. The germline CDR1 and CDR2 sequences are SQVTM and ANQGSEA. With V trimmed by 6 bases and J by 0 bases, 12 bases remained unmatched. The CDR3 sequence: CSVGGGAREGSYNEQFF. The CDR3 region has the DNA TGCAGCGTCGGCGGGGGGGCTCGAGAGGGCTCCTACAATGAGCAGTTCTTC.

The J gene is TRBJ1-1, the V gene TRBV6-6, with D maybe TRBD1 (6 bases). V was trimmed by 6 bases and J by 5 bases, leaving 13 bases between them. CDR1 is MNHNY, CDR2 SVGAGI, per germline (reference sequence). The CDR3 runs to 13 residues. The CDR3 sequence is CASSGRGATEAFF. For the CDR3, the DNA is TGTGCCAGCAGCGGCCGGGGGGCAACTGAAGCTTTCTTT.

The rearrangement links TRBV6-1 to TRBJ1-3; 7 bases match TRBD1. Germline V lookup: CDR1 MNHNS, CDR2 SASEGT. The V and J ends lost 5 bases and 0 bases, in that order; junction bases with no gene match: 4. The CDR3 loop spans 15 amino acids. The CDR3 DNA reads TGTGCCAGCAGTAAGGGGACAGCCTCTGGAAACACCATATATTTT. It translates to CASSKGTASGNTIYF.

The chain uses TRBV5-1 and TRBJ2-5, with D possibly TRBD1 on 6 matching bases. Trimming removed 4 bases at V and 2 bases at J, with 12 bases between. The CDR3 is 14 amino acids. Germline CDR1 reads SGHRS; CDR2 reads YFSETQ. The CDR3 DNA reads TGCGCCAGCAGCGAAGTGGGACAACAAGAGACCCAGTACTTC. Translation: CASSEVGQQETQYF. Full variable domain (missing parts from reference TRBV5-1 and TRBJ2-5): KAGVTQTPRYLIKTRGQQVTLSCSPISGHRSVSWYQQTPGQGLQFLFEYFSETQRNKGNFPGRFSGRQFSNSRSEMNVSTLELGDSALYLCASSEVGQQETQYFGPGTRLLVL.

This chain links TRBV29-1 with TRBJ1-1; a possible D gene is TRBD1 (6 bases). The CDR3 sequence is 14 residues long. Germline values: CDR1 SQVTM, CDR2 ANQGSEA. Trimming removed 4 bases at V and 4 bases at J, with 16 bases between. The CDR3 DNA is TGCAGCGTTGGGGGCGTGGGGGCCAGCACTGAAGCTTTCTTT. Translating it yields CSVGGVGASTEAFF.

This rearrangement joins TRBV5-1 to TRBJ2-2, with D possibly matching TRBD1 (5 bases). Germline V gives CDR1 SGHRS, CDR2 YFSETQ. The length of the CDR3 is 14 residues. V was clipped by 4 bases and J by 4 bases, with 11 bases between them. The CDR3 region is CASSPQGSTGELFF. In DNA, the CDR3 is TGCGCCAGCAGCCCCCAGGGTAGCACCGGGGAGCTGTTTTTT. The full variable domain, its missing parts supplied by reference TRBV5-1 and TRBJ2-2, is KAGVTQTPRYLIKTRGQQVTLSCSPISGHRSVSWYQQTPGQGLQFLFEYFSETQRNKGNFPGRFSGRQFSNSRSEMNVSTLELGDSALYLCASSPQGSTGELFFGEGSRLTVL.

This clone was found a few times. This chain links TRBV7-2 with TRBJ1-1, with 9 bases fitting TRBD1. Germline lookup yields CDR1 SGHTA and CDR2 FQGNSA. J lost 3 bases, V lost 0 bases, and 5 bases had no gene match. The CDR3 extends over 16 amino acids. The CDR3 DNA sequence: TGTGCCAGCAGCTTAGCGGGACAGGGCGCCTACACTGAAGCTTTCTTT. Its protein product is CASSLAGQGAYTEAFF.

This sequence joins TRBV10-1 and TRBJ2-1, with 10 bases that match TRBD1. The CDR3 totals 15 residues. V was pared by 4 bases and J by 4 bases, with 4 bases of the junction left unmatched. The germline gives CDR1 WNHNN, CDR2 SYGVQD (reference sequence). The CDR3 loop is CASSAGTGDYNEQFF. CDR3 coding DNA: TGCGCCAGCAGTGCTGGGACAGGGGATTACAATGAGCAGTTCTTC.

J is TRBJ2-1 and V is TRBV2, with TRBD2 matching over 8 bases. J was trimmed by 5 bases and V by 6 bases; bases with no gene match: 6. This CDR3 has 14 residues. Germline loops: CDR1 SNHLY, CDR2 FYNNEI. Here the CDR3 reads CASSSGTRNNEQFF. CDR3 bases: TGTGCCAGCAGCTCCGGGACTAGAAACAATGAGCAGTTCTTC.

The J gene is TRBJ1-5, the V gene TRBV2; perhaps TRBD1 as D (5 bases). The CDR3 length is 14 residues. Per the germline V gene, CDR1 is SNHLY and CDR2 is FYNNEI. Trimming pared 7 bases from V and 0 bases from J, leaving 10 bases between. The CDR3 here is CASTDSDSNQPQHF. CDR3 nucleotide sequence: TGTGCCAGCACTGACAGTGATAGCAATCAGCCCCAGCATTTT.